These 27 T cell receptor beta chains share one sample of origin, sequenced in a study of cytomegalovirus exposure and HLA in healthy donors. Assay: immunoSEQ multiplex PCR; the TCRdb copy retains only in-frame clones and omits some. The table lists 250,000 or so clones, roughly 90% of them singletons. Sequencing was performed on PBMCs. The receptors originated from a man aged 18 to 29 in good health and CMV-seropositive.

The chain joins TRBV7-2 to TRBJ2-5; TRBD1 agrees at 7 bases. This CDR3 spans 13 amino acids. J gave up 5 bases and V 5 bases, and 5 bases lay outside the gene matches. Germline CDR1 SGHTA, CDR2 FQGNSA. The chain's CDR3 is CASSVTGMETQYF. CDR3 sequence (DNA): TGTGCCAGCAGCGTGACAGGGATGGAGACCCAGTACTTC.

The chain is built from TRBV5-1 and TRBJ2-5, with D maybe TRBD1 (6 bases). The CDR3 is 14 residues long. V was clipped by 4 bases and J by 5 bases, with 15 bases between them. Germline loops: CDR1 SGHRS, CDR2 YFSETQ. The CDR3 sequence is CASSPQGPGETQYF. CDR3 bases: TGCGCCAGCAGCCCCCAGGGGCCGGGGGAGACCCAGTACTTC. The variable domain in full, completed from reference TRBV5-1 and TRBJ2-5, reads KAGVTQTPRYLIKTRGQQVTLSCSPISGHRSVSWYQQTPGQGLQFLFEYFSETQRNKGNFPGRFSGRQFSNSRSEMNVSTLELGDSALYLCASSPQGPGETQYFGPGTRLLVL.

V gene TRBV2 combines with J gene TRBJ2-2; tentative D call: TRBD1 (5 bases). V lost 6 bases to trimming and J lost 0 bases, with 20 bases between them. The V gene's germline CDR1 is SNHLY and CDR2 FYNNEI. This CDR3 has 18 residues. This CDR3 reads CASSSRTLLLPNTGELFF. Written as DNA, the CDR3 is TGTGCCAGCAGCTCGCGGACACTGCTCCTCCCGAACACCGGGGAGCTGTTTTTT.

The chain employs TRBV5-1 and TRBJ2-2, with D perhaps given as TRBD1 or TRBD2 (5 bases each). CDR1 is SGHRS and CDR2 is YFSETQ in the germline V gene. V was clipped by 7 bases and J by 3 bases, with 10 bases between them. This CDR3 contains 13 residues. CDR3 bases: TGCGCCAGCGGGGACCGGTACACCGGGGAGCTGTTTTTT. It is translated as CASGDRYTGELFF.

The chain is built from TRBV27 and TRBJ1-1, with 9 bases lining up with TRBD1. In germline, CDR1 is MNHEY, CDR2 SMNVEV (reference sequence). The junction had 5 bases not matched to a gene; V was cut back by 6 bases and J by 3 bases. The CDR3 loop spans 14 amino acids. CDR3 amino acids: CASRKQGAHTEAFF. The DNA of the CDR3 is TGTGCCAGCAGGAAACAGGGGGCTCACACTGAAGCTTTCTTT.

The V and J genes are TRBV5-6 and TRBJ2-7; unclear D gene. CDR3 size: 15 residues. CDR1 SGHDT and CDR2 YYEEEE come from the germline V gene. Between the trimmed V and J ends, which lost 4 bases and 0 bases, there was a span of 14 bases. The CDR3 spells CASSGLRATSYEQYF. The DNA of the CDR3 is TGTGCCAGCAGCGGATTACGGGCCACCTCCTACGAGCAGTACTTC.

This rearrangement joins TRBV5-6 to TRBJ2-7, with no clear D. The CDR3 runs to 15 residues. Germline CDR1 reads SGHDT; CDR2 reads YYEEEE. Trimming removed 2 bases at V and 0 bases at J, with 12 bases between. The chain's CDR3 is CASSLRPYSSYEQYF. Here the CDR3 DNA reads TGTGCCAGCAGCTTAAGGCCCTACAGCTCCTACGAGCAGTACTTC.

The genes are TRBV7-8 and TRBJ1-2; D gene ambiguous. The CDR3 contains 15 residues. V lost 5 bases to trimming and J lost 0 bases, with 13 bases between them. Germline V gives CDR1 SGHVS, CDR2 FQNEAQ. The CDR3 region is CASSPAGVANYGYTF. The CDR3 nucleotides are TGTGCCAGCAGCCCCGCCGGGGTAGCTAACTATGGCTACACCTTC.

This rearrangement joins TRBV6-1 to TRBJ2-7; no definite D call. The CDR3 is 13 amino acids. V lost 8 bases and J 2 bases, leaving 13 bases between the germline ends. The germline V gene has CDR1 MNHNS and CDR2 SASEGT. In DNA form, the CDR3 reads TGTGCCAGCCTCGAAACGTTACCCTACGAGCAGTACTTC. It yields the protein CASLETLPYEQYF.

The chain joins TRBV27 to TRBJ2-1; D is unclear. V dropped 0 bases and J dropped 0 bases, with 9 bases sitting between them. The CDR3 contains 16 residues. Germline V lookup: CDR1 MNHEY, CDR2 SMNVEV (reference sequence). The CDR3 sequence is CASSLSHLSSYNEQFF. The CDR3 DNA follows: TGTGCCAGCAGTTTATCGCATCTGAGCTCCTACAATGAGCAGTTCTTC.

The chain joins TRBV5-1 to TRBJ2-1; TRBD1 aligns across 9 bases. Germline CDR1 is SGHRS and CDR2 is YFSETQ. This CDR3 comprises 20 residues. Germline trimming cut 4 bases from V and 4 bases from J; bases unmatched to any gene: 21. The CDR3 is CASSGPTGGAPVSRYNEQFF. CDR3 nucleotides: TGCGCCAGCAGCGGGCCGACAGGGGGTGCCCCGGTCAGCCGGTACAATGAGCAGTTCTTC.

The chain couples TRBV2 to TRBJ2-7; tentatively, D is TRBD2 (5 bases). The CDR3 spans 15 residues. Germline V gives CDR1 SNHLY, CDR2 FYNNEI. Trimming took 6 bases from V and 0 from J, leaving 15 bases between them. CDR3 DNA sequence: TGTGCCAGCAGGGAGGATCGGCGGTTCTCCTACGAGCAGTACTTC. It yields the protein CASREDRRFSYEQYF. Combining the CDR3 with reference TRBV2 and TRBJ2-7 gives the whole variable domain EPEVTQTPSHQVTQMGQEVILRCVPISNHLYFYWYRQILGQKVEFLVSFYNNEISEKSEIFDDQFSVERPDGSNFTLKIRSTKLEDSAMYFCASREDRRFSYEQYFGPGTRLTVT.

This chain joins TRBV20-1 and TRBJ2-1, with D maybe TRBD1 (6 bases). The CDR3 totals 10 residues. Trimming left V 5 bases short and J 11 bases short, with 10 bases between. Looked up from germline, CDR1 is DFQATT and CDR2 is SNEGSKA (reference sequence). The CDR3 bases are TGCAGTGCTGCACAGGGAAAGCAGTTCTTC. As protein: CSAAQGKQFF.

The chain uses TRBV27 and TRBJ2-1, with a weak D call TRBD2 (5 bases). V was shortened by 2 bases and J by 4 bases, with 12 bases between the two germline ends. This CDR3 is built from 15 residues. Germline lookup yields CDR1 MNHEY and CDR2 SMNVEV (reference sequence). In nucleotides, the CDR3 is TGTGCCAGCAGTTTAGCCCCCGGGATTTACAATGAGCAGTTCTTC. The encoded protein is CASSLAPGIYNEQFF.

This sequence joins TRBV5-1 and TRBJ2-4; 8 bases match TRBD2. The CDR3 is 18 residues long. V was clipped by 0 bases and J by 0 bases; unmatched bases: 8. Germline loops: CDR1 SGHRS, CDR2 YFSETQ. CDR3 DNA sequence: TGCGCCAGCAGCTTGGGTCTAGCGGGTACTCTAGCCAAAAACATTCAGTACTTC. Protein sequence: CASSLGLAGTLAKNIQYF.

The rearrangement joins TRBV27 to TRBJ2-7, with a tentative D call TRBD2 (5 bases). The length of the CDR3 is 16 residues. The V gene's germline CDR1 is MNHEY and CDR2 SMNVEV (reference sequence). The ends were cut back, 5 bases at V and 4 bases at J, with 21 bases in the middle. The DNA for the CDR3 is TGTGCCAGCAGTCCCGAGGGCCCCCTGGATTTGTACGAGCAGTACTTC. Residues: CASSPEGPLDLYEQYF.

The J gene is TRBJ1-1, the V gene TRBV29-1; no clear D. The germline V gene has CDR1 SQVTM and CDR2 ANQGSEA. This CDR3 contains 12 residues. V was trimmed by 4 bases and J by 0 bases, leaving 6 bases between them. The CDR3 region is CSVGSLNTEAFF. In nucleotides, the CDR3 is TGCAGCGTTGGCAGCTTGAACACTGAAGCTTTCTTT.

This clone showed up just once. In the same sample, other DNA sequences code for this CDR3. The gene calls are TRBV10-3 and TRBJ1-1, with 8 bases matching TRBD1. This CDR3 is built from 14 residues. Trimming took 4 bases from V and 0 from J; bases not matched to a gene: 1. The germline CDR1 and CDR2 sequences are ENHRY and SYGVKD. CDR3 sequence: CAISGTGLNTEAFF. In DNA form, the CDR3 reads TGTGCCATCAGTGGGACAGGGCTGAACACTGAAGCTTTCTTT.

In this sample, this clone turned up a few times. The CDR3 region is CASSPPASGTGNEQFF. Here the CDR3 DNA reads TGTGCCAGCTCACCACCGGCGAGCGGGACTGGCAATGAGCAGTTCTTC. The gene calls are TRBV18 and TRBJ2-1, with TRBD2 identical over 7 bases. The V gene end was trimmed by 0 bases and the J gene end by 6 bases; junction bases not matched to a gene: 8. CDR1 is KGHSH, CDR2 LQKENI, per germline. The CDR3 consists of 16 residues.

This chain links TRBV5-6 with TRBJ2-2, with TRBD2 matching over 9 bases. The CDR3 extends over 13 amino acids. CDR1 and CDR2 (germline): SGHDT, YYEEEE. Losses at the gene ends were 3 bases for V and 15 bases for J; bases not matched to a gene: 9. The CDR3 protein is CASSYGRGGRVFF. The DNA of the CDR3 is TGTGCCAGCAGCTATGGACGGGGCGGGAGGGTGTTTTTT.

This clone has only one observation. The rearrangement joins TRBV5-4 to TRBJ2-7, with 9 bases lining up with TRBD1. From germline, CDR1 is SGHNT and CDR2 YYREEE (reference sequence). V gave up 0 bases and J gave up 1 base; unmatched junction bases: 5. This CDR3 comprises 16 residues. In DNA form, the CDR3 reads TGTGCCAGCAGCTTGGTAGGACAGGGGCGTTCCTACGAGCAGTACTTC. This sequence encodes CASSLVGQGRSYEQYF.

The rearrangement links TRBV7-2 to TRBJ1-2; D possibly corresponds to TRBD1 (6 bases). Trimming removed 5 bases from V and 3 bases from J, with 13 bases in between. The CDR3 runs 14 residues. Per germline, CDR1 SGHTA and CDR2 FQGNSA. Here the CDR3 DNA reads TGTGCCAGCAGCCAAACAGGGATGGACTATGGCTACACCTTC. Translating gives CASSQTGMDYGYTF.

The V and J genes are TRBV5-1 and TRBJ1-1; D is undetermined. The length of the CDR3 is 14 residues. CDR1 and CDR2 (germline): SGHRS, YFSETQ. With 4 bases removed from V and 4 bases from J, the gap between germline ends came to 14 bases. The CDR3 sequence: CASSTDLLGTEAFF. The CDR3 DNA sequence: TGCGCCAGCAGCACGGATCTGCTCGGCACTGAAGCTTTCTTT.

The chain joins TRBV7-9 to TRBJ2-5; D is ambiguous. V was clipped by 5 bases and J by 5 bases, with 15 bases between them. Looked up from germline, CDR1 is SEHNR and CDR2 is FQNEAQ (reference sequence). This CDR3 has 14 amino acids. CDR3 sequence reads: CASSQSQLKETQYF. The CDR3, as DNA: TGTGCCAGCAGCCAATCGCAATTGAAGGAGACCCAGTACTTC.

The chain is built from TRBV6-5 and TRBJ1-3, with 7 bases identical to TRBD1. Germline V gives CDR1 MNHEY, CDR2 SVGAGI. V was clipped by 2 bases and J by 3 bases; unmatched bases: 4. The CDR3 is 15 residues long. The CDR3 reads CASSYRYRGGNTIYF. CDR3 nucleotides: TGTGCCAGCAGTTACCGCTACAGGGGTGGAAACACCATATATTTT.

V gene TRBV2 combines with J gene TRBJ2-2; TRBD2 aligns across 10 bases. Losses at the gene ends were 8 bases for V and 6 bases for J; bases not matched to a gene: 9. Germline V gene lookup returns CDR1 SNHLY and CDR2 FYNNEI. This CDR3 is 15 amino acids long. CDR3 sequence (DNA): TGTGCCAGCCGGCCGGGGCTAGCGGGAGCCGGGGAGCTGTTTTTT. This translates into CASRPGLAGAGELFF.

The V and J genes are TRBV19 and TRBJ2-1; no definite D call. The germline V gene has CDR1 LNHDA and CDR2 SQIVND (reference sequence). The CDR3 is 12 residues long. V lost 5 bases to trimming and J lost 8 bases, with 10 bases between them. In nucleotides, the CDR3 is TGTGCCAGTAGTCCCCCAGCCCATGAGCAGTTCTTC. It codes for CASSPPAHEQFF.